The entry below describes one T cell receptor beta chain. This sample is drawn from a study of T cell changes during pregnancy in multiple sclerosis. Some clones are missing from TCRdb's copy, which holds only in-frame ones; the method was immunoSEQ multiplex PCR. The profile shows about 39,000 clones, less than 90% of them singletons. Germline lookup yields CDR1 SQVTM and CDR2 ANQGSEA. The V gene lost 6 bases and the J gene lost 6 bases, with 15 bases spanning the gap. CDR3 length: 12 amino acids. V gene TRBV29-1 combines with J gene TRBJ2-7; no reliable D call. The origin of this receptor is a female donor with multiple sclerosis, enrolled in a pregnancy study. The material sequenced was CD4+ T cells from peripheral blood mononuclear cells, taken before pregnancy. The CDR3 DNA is TGCAGCGTACCCACTTTCGGTTCCGAGCAGTACTTC. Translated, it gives CSVPTFGSEQYF.